These T cell receptor beta chains were read from a single sample in a study of blood T cell repertoires in COVID-19. The assay was immunoSEQ multiplex PCR, and TCRdb's table has in-frame clones only and misses some. The repertoire has under 95,000 clones, around 87% of them found once; the top ten carry roughly 6.8%. Sequenced input: peripheral blood. Receptors were obtained from a human donor with acute or convalescent COVID-19. The donor label of this sample is uncertain. CDR3s include the opening cysteine and the closing phenylalanine or tryptophan. Each record gives: D gene, V gene, J gene, clone size, CDR3 protein, CDR3 DNA. A D gene is named only where the DNA matches it firmly. Where a row states a size, it is once, few, many or the class of an expanded clone; other rows omit it.

d_call: .; v_call: TRBV12-3/TRBV12-4; j_call: TRBJ2-7; clone_size: .; cdr3_aa: CASSLLRYEQYF; cdr3_nt: TGTGCCAGCAGTTTACTTCGTTACGAGCAGTACTTC
d_call: TRBD1; v_call: TRBV10-2; j_call: TRBJ2-5; clone_size: .; cdr3_aa: CASRNRGPETQYF; cdr3_nt: TGCGCCAGCAGGAACAGGGGCCCAGAGACCCAGTACTTC
d_call: .; v_call: TRBV19; j_call: TRBJ1-6; clone_size: .; cdr3_aa: CASSTTRQQVVWNSPLHF; cdr3_nt: TGTGCCAGTAGTACCACCCGGCAACAGGTCGTCTGGAATTCACCCCTCCACTTT
d_call: .; v_call: TRBV24-1; j_call: TRBJ2-7; clone_size: .; cdr3_aa: CATSDPDLYEQYF; cdr3_nt: TGTGCCACCAGTGACCCGGACTTATACGAGCAGTACTTC
d_call: TRBD2; v_call: TRBV25-1; j_call: TRBJ2-3; clone_size: once; cdr3_aa: CASSDGLAGRTDTQYF; cdr3_nt: TGTGCCAGCAGTGATGGACTAGCGGGGCGGACAGATACGCAGTATTTT
d_call: .; v_call: TRBV7-8; j_call: TRBJ2-1; clone_size: .; cdr3_aa: CASSFTRGLSYNEQFF; cdr3_nt: TGTGCCAGCAGCTTCACGCGGGGGCTATCCTACAATGAGCAGTTCTTC
d_call: TRBD1; v_call: TRBV10-3; j_call: TRBJ2-3; clone_size: .; cdr3_aa: CAIRMTGAGDTQYF; cdr3_nt: TGTGCCATCAGGATGACAGGGGCCGGCGATACGCAGTATTTT
d_call: .; v_call: TRBV6-5; j_call: TRBJ1-1; clone_size: .; cdr3_aa: CASSRNVQTGTEAFF; cdr3_nt: TGTGCCAGCAGTCGAAACGTACAAACCGGGACTGAAGCTTTCTTT
d_call: TRBD1; v_call: TRBV4-1; j_call: TRBJ1-2; clone_size: .; cdr3_aa: CASSQDQLQQGINYGYTF; cdr3_nt: TGCGCCAGCAGCCAAGACCAACTTCAACAGGGGATAAACTATGGCTACACCTTC
d_call: .; v_call: TRBV11-2; j_call: TRBJ2-7; clone_size: .; cdr3_aa: CASREGRQGYEQYF; cdr3_nt: TGTGCCAGCAGGGAGGGACGGCAGGGCTACGAGCAGTACTTC
d_call: TRBD2; v_call: TRBV6-5; j_call: TRBJ2-3; clone_size: .; cdr3_aa: CASSPGTSNTDTQYF; cdr3_nt: TGTGCCAGCAGTCCGGGGACTAGTAACACAGATACGCAGTATTTT
d_call: TRBD1; v_call: TRBV5-1; j_call: TRBJ2-3; clone_size: .; cdr3_aa: CASSLEGTGITDTQYF; cdr3_nt: TGCGCCAGCAGCTTGGAAGGGACAGGGATCACAGATACGCAGTATTTT
d_call: .; v_call: TRBV19; j_call: TRBJ1-1; clone_size: .; cdr3_aa: CASSIVAGTMNTEAFF; cdr3_nt: TGTGCCAGTAGTATAGTGGCAGGGACAATGAACACTGAAGCTTTCTTT
d_call: .; v_call: TRBV19; j_call: TRBJ1-1; clone_size: .; cdr3_aa: CASRTGTSTEAFF; cdr3_nt: TGTGCCAGTAGGACGGGGACTAGCACTGAAGCTTTCTTT
d_call: TRBD1; v_call: TRBV7-8; j_call: TRBJ2-1; clone_size: .; cdr3_aa: CASSFRTGVGSYNEQFF; cdr3_nt: TGTGCCAGCAGCTTTAGAACAGGGGTGGGCTCCTACAATGAGCAGTTCTTC
d_call: TRBD1; v_call: TRBV18; j_call: TRBJ2-2; clone_size: once; cdr3_aa: CASSRQGNTGELFF; cdr3_nt: TGTGCCAGCTCAAGACAGGGGAACACCGGGGAGCTGTTTTTT